One sample yielded the 12 T cell receptor beta chains listed below, sequenced in a study of cytomegalovirus exposure and HLA in healthy donors. Use of 60 Vbeta and 13 Jbeta primers characterized the PCR. Measured with immunoSEQ multiplex PCR; TCRdb has only the in-frame clones, and not every one. This sample has around 100,000 clones, with 60% to 80% found just once. The sample consisted of PBMCs. These receptor sequences come from a woman aged 55-70 years in good health and CMV-seropositive.

In this sample, this clone turned up once. The chain combines TRBV30 with TRBJ1-2, with TRBD1 matching over 8 bases. The V gene's germline CDR1 is GTSNPN and CDR2 SVGIG (reference sequence). The CDR3 extends over 14 amino acids. With 0 bases clipped from V and 4 bases from J, the junction kept 4 bases outside the gene matches. CDR3 in DNA: TGTGCCTGGAGTGTTGACAGGGGATTCTATGGCTACACCTTC. Translated, it gives CAWSVDRGFYGYTF.

The V and J genes are TRBV29-1 and TRBJ2-7, with D perhaps TRBD1 (6 bases). Germline V gene data show CDR1 as SQVTM and CDR2 as ANQGSEA. The CDR3 runs to 12 residues. V gave up 4 bases and J gave up 2 bases, with 9 bases separating them. CDR3 in DNA: TGCAGCGTTGGTGAGGGGGCCTACGAGCAGTACTTC. The encoded protein is CSVGEGAYEQYF.

This clone came up a few times. The chain has TRBV29-1 and TRBJ2-2; 7 bases align to TRBD2. Per the germline V gene, CDR1 is SQVTM and CDR2 is ANQGSEA. This CDR3 is built from 13 residues. Losses at the gene ends were 6 bases for V and 6 bases for J; bases not matched to a gene: 7. The CDR3 DNA follows: TGCAGCGTCCAATCCGCGGGGGCCGGGGAGCTGTTTTTT. It yields the protein CSVQSAGAGELFF.

V gene TRBV7-2 combines with J gene TRBJ2-7; TRBD2 aligns across 9 bases. Germline-derived CDR1 and CDR2 are SGHTA and FQGNSA. With V trimmed by 5 bases and J by 0 bases, 8 bases remained unmatched. The length of the CDR3 is 16 residues. As DNA, the CDR3 is TGTGCCAGCAGCGTAGTAGCGGGAGTTGGCTCCTACGAGCAGTACTTC. Amino acid sequence: CASSVVAGVGSYEQYF.

The chain carries TRBV6-1 and TRBJ1-1, with D possibly TRBD1 on 5 matching bases. The CDR3 covers 14 residues. V gave up 7 bases and J gave up 3 bases, with 15 bases separating them. From germline, CDR1 is MNHNS and CDR2 SASEGT. This CDR3 is CASMRTPTDTEAFF. The CDR3 nucleotides read TGTGCCAGCATGAGGACACCGACAGACACTGAAGCTTTCTTT.

This chain connects TRBV28 to TRBJ1-1; no clear D. The CDR3 loop spans 12 amino acids. The V gene lost 7 bases and the J gene lost 11 bases, with 17 bases spanning the gap. Per the germline V gene, CDR1 is MDHEN and CDR2 is SYDVKM. CDR3 loop: CASTKLGGMAFF. Here the CDR3 DNA reads TGTGCCAGCACCAAACTAGGAGGTATGGCTTTCTTT.

The chain uses TRBV6-1 and TRBJ2-7, with TRBD1 matching over 9 bases. With 5 bases clipped from V and 3 bases from J, the junction kept 5 bases outside the gene matches. Germline lookup yields CDR1 MNHNS and CDR2 SASEGT. The CDR3 extends over 14 amino acids. In DNA form, the CDR3 reads TGTGCCAGCAGTTGGGGGACAGGGAACTACGAGCAGTACTTC. Its protein is CASSWGTGNYEQYF.

The chain recombines TRBV9 with TRBJ1-3, with D possibly matching TRBD1 (5 bases). Trimming pared 3 bases from V and 0 bases from J, leaving 16 bases between. The CDR3 is made up of 17 amino acids. Germline CDR1 is SGDLS and CDR2 is YYNGEE. This CDR3 reads CASSGKTGTGSGNTIYF. CDR3 nucleotides: TGTGCCAGCAGCGGAAAGACCGGGACTGGCTCTGGAAACACCATATATTTT.

V is TRBV4-2 and J is TRBJ2-1; D is possibly TRBD2 (6 bases). The CDR3 runs to 16 residues. Trimming removed 0 bases from V and 1 base from J, with 10 bases in between. The germline CDR1 and CDR2 sequences are LGHNA and YNFKEQ. The CDR3 spells CASSQDSGDSYNEQFF. CDR3 coding DNA: TGTGCCAGCAGCCAAGATTCGGGAGATTCCTACAATGAGCAGTTCTTC.

The chain carries TRBV2 and TRBJ1-5; TRBD1 aligns across 7 bases. The V segment lost 6 bases and the J segment 2 bases; nucleotides outside the gene matches: 7. CDR1 is SNHLY, CDR2 FYNNEI, per germline. This CDR3 is built from 15 residues. The CDR3 spells CASSPLTGRNQPQHF. CDR3 nucleotide sequence: TGTGCCAGCAGCCCCTTGACAGGGCGCAATCAGCCCCAGCATTTT.

The V and J genes are TRBV9 and TRBJ2-7, with D possibly TRBD2 on 6 matching bases. V was cut by 3 bases and J by 0 bases, with 19 bases left in between. Germline CDR1 SGDLS, CDR2 YYNGEE. CDR3 size: 17 residues. The CDR3 DNA reads TGTGCCAGCAGCGCCGGGGCGGGGCAACGAGGCTCCTACGAGCAGTACTTC. Protein product: CASSAGAGQRGSYEQYF.

This clone has just one count. This chain connects TRBV15 to TRBJ2-3; D is perhaps TRBD2 (6 bases). The CDR3 has 17 amino acids. In germline, CDR1 is LNHNV, CDR2 YYDKDF (reference sequence). Between the trimmed V and J ends, which lost 3 bases and 2 bases, there was a span of 18 bases. CDR3 residues: CATSSRSGGLFTDTQYF. For the CDR3, the DNA is TGTGCCACCAGCAGTCGCAGCGGAGGGTTGTTCACAGATACGCAGTATTTT.